This entry concerns a single T cell receptor beta chain. Its antigen is still unknown. The data derive from a study of vaccination and CD4 T cells after COVID-19. Study details: Convalescent donors were composed of six males and four females, of whom two were Hispanic. Study findings and constraints: There was no significant change from about 20 to 38 median reactive clonotypes.

Germline V gives CDR1 ENHRY, CDR2 SYGVKD. Trimming shortened V by 6 bases and J by 4 bases, and 18 bases separated the two germline ends. The CDR3 is 15 residues long. Sequencing of the DNA from cultured CD4+ T cells was carried out with the Oncomine TCR Beta short-read assay. Genomic DNA was isolated from cultured CD4+ T cells. TCRdb re-derived calls from the PCR reads in MiXCR, one entry per CDR3 protein. This sample has roughly 9,700 distinct CDR3 sequences; roughly two thirds occur once, and the top ten carry under 35%. Treatment denoted: approximately nine-day PBMC culture with coronavirus spike peptide pools or control peptides (ViraFEST assay). Peptide pools at approximately 11 ug/ml stimulated approximately 2 million PBMCs per well with about 9.5 IU/ml IL-2.

This receptor was identified in a human donor who had recovered from COVID-19. Source material: CD4+ T cells from blood, cultured in vitro. The rearrangement joins TRBV10-3 to TRBJ1-2; possibly TRBD1 for D (5 bases). The CDR3 reads CAIRLTLKGIYGYTF. The CDR3 DNA is TGTGCCATCAGGCTAACCCTGAAGGGGATCTATGGCTACACCTTC.